This T cell receptor (beta chain) emerged from a study of blood T cell repertoires in COVID-19 (dated by TCRdb to 2020 to 2022). For the study in its entirety: Samples from collaborators originated in the United States, Italy and Spain and spanned both the acute and convalescent phases of COVID-19. The material from the prospective study consisted of cDNA or gDNA derived from T cells, B-cell-depleted T cells, or PBMCs. The dataset comprised deeply sampled blood TCRbeta repertoires from subjects exposed to, actively infected with, or recovered from COVID-19. The repertoires were made available in a free public database intended to serve as a resource for research on the immune response to SARS-CoV-2. The samples were drawn from the first 160 participants of the ongoing ImmuneRACE study and from some 1,300 subjects provided by 6 global collaborators. The sample metadata nearly always contained a de-identified subject ID, COVID-19 status, age in years and sex. HLA class I and class II types, where available, came from metadata supplied by the sample provider rather than from assay-based typing. Here is what the overall study found, with its caveats: How much clinical and demographic metadata was included differed by source and by participant, and the metadata was provided uncurated.

The germline V gene yields SGHRS for CDR1 and YFSETQ for CDR2. V ends up 4 bases short and J 3 bases short, with an unmatched junction base count of 5. The CDR3 has 15 amino acids, counting the end cysteine and phenylalanine. The entry retains the CDR3 DNA only, 45 bases that are in frame from base 1. A second Seattle source provided samples from volunteer blood donors who had recovered from COVID-19. Whole blood was collected in K2EDTA tubes by collaborating institutions according to the institutions' own protocols. For TCRbeta analysis, collaborators shipped samples in one of three forms: frozen whole blood, isolated PBMCs, or DNA extracted from either of those sample types. Worth noting for this clone: There is no known antigen for this receptor. Nothing much larger sits one base from this clone, and base qualities are not available. Other DNA sequences of this sample code for an identical CDR3.

The immunoSEQ Assay, a bias-controlled multiplex PCR, was used to amplify TCRbeta CDR3 regions from genomic DNA. As for how the authors treated the data: Nucleated cell counts per sample were estimated from amplification of reference gene primers within the assay. Sequence reads were collapsed and filtered to measure the absolute abundance of every unique TCRbeta CDR3 rearrangement. Productive Simpson clonality was computed per sample as the square root of Simpson's diversity index over productive rearrangements. TCRdb retrieved this table from immuneACCESS and kept in-frame rearrangements only. Not all clones are present; in checked studies, unresolved V genes account for under half, and no reason is known for the remainder. V, J and clone size reflect that table, while D and trimming were determined from the DNA. The sample yields about 220,000 clones; 75% to 90% were counted once. Around 2.2% of the sample is taken by the ten largest.

This receptor was identified in a man aged 30 to 45 who had recovered from COVID-19. The sequencing sample was made of peripheral blood. The chain is assembled from TRBV5-1 and TRBJ1-3, and TRBD1 aligns with 9 junction nucleotides. The CDR3 protein: CASSLDRGSGNTIYF. Here is the DNA: TGCGCCAGCAGCCTGGACAGGGGTAGTGGAAACACCATATATTTT.